This TCR beta chain was sequenced for a study of blood T cell repertoires in COVID-19. Study summary: COVID-19 samples, acute and convalescent, were from the United States, Italy and Spain. The cDNA or gDNA used as material had been derived from T cells, B-cell-depleted T cells, or PBMCs.

V was trimmed by 2 bases and J by 3 bases, leaving 9 bases between them. This CDR3 has 13 amino acids. Germline values: CDR1 SGHKS, CDR2 YYEKEE (reference sequence). In the authors' methods: Using reference gene primer amplification, nucleated cell counts were estimated. The data were produced by immunoSEQ multiplex PCR, yet TCRdb's version contains in-frame clones alone and is incomplete. V and J calls and clone size are those listed in that table; D and trimming were worked out from the DNA. The sample comprises about 87,000 clones, around 80% of which are singletons, and 16% rests with the top ten.

The receptor was derived from a woman of 80 years or more with active or convalescent COVID-19. The chain couples TRBV5-5 to TRBJ2-7; possible D gene TRBD1, 5 bases. Source material: peripheral blood. CDR3 bases: TGTGCCAGCAGCTTTGGCAGGGTCTACGAGCAGTACTTC. Its protein is CASSFGRVYEQYF. Supplemented by reference TRBV5-5 and TRBJ2-7, the full variable domain reads DAGVTQSPTHLIKTRGQQVTLRCSPISGHKSVSWYQQVLGQGPQFIFQYYEKEERGRGNFPDRFSARQFPNYSSELNVNALLLGDSALYLCASSFGRVYEQYFGPGTRLTVT.